These 6 T cell receptor beta chains were sequenced from one sample in a study of cytomegalovirus exposure and HLA in healthy donors. PCR primers comprised 60 Vbeta and 13 Jbeta primers. The protocol was immunoSEQ multiplex PCR, while the TCRdb copy is restricted to in-frame clones and leaves out a portion. The repertoire holds more than 100,000 clones, about 16% seen once, with under 2.5% in the top ten. Specimen: PBMCs. Source of these receptors: a woman between 18 and 29 years old in good health and CMV-seronegative.

There are a few counts of this clone. The chain has TRBV6-5 and TRBJ1-1; D remains unclear. CDR1 is MNHEY and CDR2 is SVGAGI in the germline V gene. This CDR3 region has 15 residues. Deletions cut 0 bases from V and 1 base from J, with 9 bases between. The CDR3 DNA sequence: TGTGCCAGCAGTTACTCCCCAATCCAGAACACTGAAGCTTTCTTT. Protein: CASSYSPIQNTEAFF.

The chain links TRBV7-2 to TRBJ2-1, with TRBD2 identical over 11 bases. From germline, CDR1 is SGHTA and CDR2 FQGNSA. The CDR3 contains 16 residues. J gave up 2 bases and V 5 bases, and 5 bases lay outside the gene matches. The CDR3 spells CASSLTSGGPYNEQFF. The CDR3 DNA reads TGTGCCAGCAGCCTTACTAGCGGGGGCCCCTACAATGAGCAGTTCTTC.

V and J are TRBV25-1 and TRBJ2-1; 8 nucleotides line up with TRBD1. This CDR3 has 16 residues. Trimming removed 4 bases from V and 5 bases from J; junction bases left unmatched: 10. Germline V lookup: CDR1 MGHDK, CDR2 SYGVNS. CDR3 in DNA: TGTGCCAGCAGTGGTCCCGCGACAGGGGTTCACAATGAGCAGTTCTTC. Residues: CASSGPATGVHNEQFF. The whole variable domain, filled in from reference TRBV25-1 and TRBJ2-1, reads EADIYQTPRYLVIGTGKKITLECSQTMGHDKMYWYQQDPGMELHLIHYSYGVNSTEKGDLSSESTVSRIRTEHFPLTLESARPSHTSQYLCASSGPATGVHNEQFFGPGTRLTVL.

V is TRBV6-6 and J is TRBJ2-3; possible D gene TRBD2, 6 bases. Trimming pared 7 bases from V and 2 bases from J, leaving 19 bases between. This CDR3 is built from 16 residues. Germline V CDR1 and CDR2: MNHNY, SVGAGI (reference sequence). CDR3 region: CASTTGANLITDTQYF. The CDR3 coding sequence is TGTGCCAGCACCACGGGAGCGAACCTCATCACAGATACGCAGTATTTT.

This clone was detected only once. The chain links TRBV7-9 to TRBJ2-5, with D possibly TRBD1 on 7 matching bases. Germline assignment: CDR1 SEHNR and CDR2 FQNEAQ (reference sequence). The CDR3 has 13 residues. With 7 bases removed from V and 2 bases from J, the gap between germline ends came to 11 bases. The CDR3 DNA is TGTGCCAGCAACCAGGGGGGTCAAGAGACCCAGTACTTC. Its protein is CASNQGGQETQYF.

This clone was seen a handful of times. This chain joins TRBV5-1 and TRBJ1-5; TRBD1 matches 9 bases. Germline trimming cut 5 bases from V and 7 bases from J; bases unmatched to any gene: 10. The CDR3 extends over 15 amino acids. Germline CDR1 is SGHRS and CDR2 is YFSETQ. The CDR3 DNA sequence: TGCGCCAGCAGGCTGACAGGGGGTTTTAACCAGCCCCAGCATTTT. This translates into CASRLTGGFNQPQHF.